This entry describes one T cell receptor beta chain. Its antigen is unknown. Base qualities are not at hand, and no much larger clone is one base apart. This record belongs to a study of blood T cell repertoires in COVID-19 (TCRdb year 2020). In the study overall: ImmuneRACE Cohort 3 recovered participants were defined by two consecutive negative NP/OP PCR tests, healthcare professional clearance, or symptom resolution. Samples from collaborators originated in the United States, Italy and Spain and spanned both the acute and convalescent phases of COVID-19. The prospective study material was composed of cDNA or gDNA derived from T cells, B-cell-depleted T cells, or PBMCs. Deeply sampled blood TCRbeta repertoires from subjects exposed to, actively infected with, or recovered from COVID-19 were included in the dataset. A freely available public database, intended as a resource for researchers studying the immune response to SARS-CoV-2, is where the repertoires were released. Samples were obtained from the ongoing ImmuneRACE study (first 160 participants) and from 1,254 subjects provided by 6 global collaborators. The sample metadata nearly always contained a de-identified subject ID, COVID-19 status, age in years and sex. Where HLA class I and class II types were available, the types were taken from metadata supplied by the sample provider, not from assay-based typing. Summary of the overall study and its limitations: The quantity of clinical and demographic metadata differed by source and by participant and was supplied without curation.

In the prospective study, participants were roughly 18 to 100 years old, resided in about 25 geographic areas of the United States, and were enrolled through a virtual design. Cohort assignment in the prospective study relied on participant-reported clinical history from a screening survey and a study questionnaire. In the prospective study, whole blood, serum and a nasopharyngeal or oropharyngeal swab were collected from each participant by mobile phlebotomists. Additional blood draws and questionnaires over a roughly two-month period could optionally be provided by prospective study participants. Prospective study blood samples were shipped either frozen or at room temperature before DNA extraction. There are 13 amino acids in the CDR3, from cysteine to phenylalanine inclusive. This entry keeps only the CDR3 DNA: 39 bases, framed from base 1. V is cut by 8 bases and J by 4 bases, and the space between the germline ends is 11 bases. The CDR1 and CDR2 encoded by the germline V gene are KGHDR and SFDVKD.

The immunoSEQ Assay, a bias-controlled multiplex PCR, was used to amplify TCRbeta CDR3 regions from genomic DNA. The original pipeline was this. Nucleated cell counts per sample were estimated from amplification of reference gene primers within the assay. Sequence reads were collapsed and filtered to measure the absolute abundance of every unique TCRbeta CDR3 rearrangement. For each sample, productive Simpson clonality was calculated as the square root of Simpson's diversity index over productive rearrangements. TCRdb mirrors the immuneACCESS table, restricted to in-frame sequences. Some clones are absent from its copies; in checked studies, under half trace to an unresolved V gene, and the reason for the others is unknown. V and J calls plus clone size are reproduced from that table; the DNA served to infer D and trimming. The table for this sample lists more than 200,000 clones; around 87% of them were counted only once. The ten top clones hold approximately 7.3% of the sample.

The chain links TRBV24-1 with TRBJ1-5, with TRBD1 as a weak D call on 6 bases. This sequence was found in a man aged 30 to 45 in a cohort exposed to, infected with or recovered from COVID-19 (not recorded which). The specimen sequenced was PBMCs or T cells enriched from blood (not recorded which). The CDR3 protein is CATMDRDNQPQHF. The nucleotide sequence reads TGTGCCACCATGGACAGAGATAATCAGCCCCAGCATTTT.